This T cell receptor beta chain originates from a study of T cell clones after liver transplantation. About the research overall: TCRbeta sequencing after a pre-transplant mixed lymphocyte reaction identified graft-donor-reactive clones, later tracked in post-transplant blood. Patients counted as tolerant after at least one year off all immunosuppression, enzymes not exceeding twice normal. Study-wide points: Post-transplant, graft-donor-reactive CD4 TCRbeta sequences in blood dropped significantly in most of the 8 subjects. Compared with third party-reactive sequences, donor-reactive ones declined more, independent of withdrawal success.

Trimming took 2 bases from V and 0 from J; bases not matched to a gene: 5. CDR1 is ENHRY, CDR2 SYGVKD, per germline. This CDR3 comprises 16 residues. Generated by immunoSEQ multiplex PCR, the TCRdb table keeps only in-frame clones and is missing some. The sample has tens of thousands of clones; around four fifths are singletons. In regard to this clone: The antigen is not known.

The TCR was taken from a human patient who received a liver transplant. Certain T cells may be donor cells from the graft. The chain employs TRBV10-3 and TRBJ2-3; 7 bases are a match to TRBD1. The material sequenced was CD4+ T cells from blood, taken approximately 3.5 years after liver transplant. The CDR3 region is CAISERGQISTDTQYF. The CDR3 nucleotides read TGTGCCATCAGTGAGAGGGGACAGATTAGCACAGATACGCAGTATTTT.